This TCR beta chain was observed in a study of blood T cell repertoires in COVID-19. Across the study: There were acute and convalescent COVID-19 samples, and they came from the United States, Italy and Spain. Nucleic acid was either cDNA or gDNA, and it came from T cells, B-cell-depleted T cells, or PBMCs.

Per the authors' pipeline: Nucleated cell counts were estimated from reference gene primer amplification. The table came from immunoSEQ multiplex PCR; TCRdb's copy has only in-frame clones and leaves some out. The V and J calls and clone size come from that table; D and trimming were worked out from the DNA. The table lists 4,500 to 5,000 clones, roughly 80% of them singletons. This CDR3 is 15 amino acids long. Germline V gives CDR1 SGHTA, CDR2 FQGNSA. V was trimmed by 5 bases and J by 5 bases, leaving 18 bases between them. The sample taken for sequencing was peripheral blood. The rearrangement uses TRBV7-2 and TRBJ1-1; D unresolved. The origin of this receptor is an older man with active COVID-19. CDR3 region: CASSPLVGVATEAFF. CDR3 nucleotides: TGTGCCAGCAGCCCCCTTGTCGGGGTGGCAACTGAAGCTTTCTTT.